The 14 T cell receptor beta chains given below trace back to one sample, sequenced in a study of early T cells in non-severe SARS-CoV-2 infection. TCRdb fed the 5' RACE reads into MiXCR, producing one record per CDR3 protein. The sample comprises roughly 70,000 distinct CDR3 sequences, about an eighth of which are singletons, and about 1.3% rests with the top ten. Sequences were obtained from whole blood. These receptors all stem from an adult who was a healthcare worker with PCR-confirmed SARS-CoV-2 infection or an uninfected control (not recorded which).

This clonotype was counted many times. J is TRBJ1-1 and V is TRBV5-1, with D possibly TRBD1 on 6 matching bases. The CDR3 has 13 residues. Trimming left V 5 bases short and J 1 base short, with 9 bases between. Germline V CDR1 and CDR2: SGHRS, YFSETQ. CDR3 protein: CASRRQANTEAFF. DNA of the CDR3: TGCGCCAGCAGACGACAGGCGAACACTGAAGCTTTCTTT.

This clonotype was seen repeatedly, ten times or more. This chain uses TRBV10-3 with TRBJ2-7; D remains unclear. The germline V gene encodes CDR1 ENHRY and CDR2 SYGVKD. Deletions cut 3 bases from V and 5 bases from J, with 14 bases between. The CDR3 covers 14 residues. The CDR3 nucleotides read TGTGCCATCAGTGACCCCCCGCTAGTTGACGAGCAGTACTTC. Translating gives CAISDPPLVDEQYF.

There are many counts of this clonotype. The chain combines TRBV7-2 with TRBJ1-1; D might be TRBD1 (6 bases). CDR1 and CDR2 from the germline V gene are SGHTA and FQGNSA. There are 14 residues in the CDR3. Between the trimmed V and J ends, which lost 6 bases and 5 bases, there was a span of 16 bases. The CDR3: CASSYEGVWTEAFF. The CDR3 DNA is TGTGCCAGCAGTTATGAGGGGGTTTGGACTGAAGCTTTCTTT.

This clonotype was seen ten or more times. This chain uses TRBV4-2 with TRBJ1-1; D is ambiguous. V lost 1 base to trimming and J lost 0 bases, with 3 bases between them. CDR1 and CDR2 (germline): LGHNA, YNFKEQ. This CDR3 region has 13 residues. The CDR3 bases are TGTGCCAGCAGCCAAGCTATGAACACTGAAGCTTTCTTT. Residues: CASSQAMNTEAFF.

This clonotype appeared a few times. The V call is TRBV30, the J call TRBJ1-1, with D perhaps TRBD1 (6 bases). The germline V and J ends were trimmed by 0 bases and 5 bases, with 13 bases remaining between them. The germline gives CDR1 GTSNPN, CDR2 SVGIG (reference sequence). This CDR3 has 14 amino acids. The CDR3 DNA reads TGTGCCTGGAGTGTAACGGACAGCTCAACTGAAGCTTTCTTT. Residues: CAWSVTDSSTEAFF.

This clonotype was found many times. This chain joins TRBV9 and TRBJ1-1, with D hard to call. CDR1 is SGDLS, CDR2 YYNGEE, per germline. The CDR3 has 14 residues. V gave up 0 bases and J gave up 1 base, with 7 bases separating them. The DNA of the CDR3 is TGTGCCAGCAGCGTAGGGACGGCGAACACTGAAGCTTTCTTT. It yields the protein CASSVGTANTEAFF.

Many counts were recorded for this clonotype. This chain joins TRBV10-2 and TRBJ2-2; no clear D. CDR1 and CDR2 from the germline V gene are WSHSY and SAAADI. The V end was cut by 7 bases, the J end by 0 bases, with 12 bases between. The CDR3 has 15 residues. CDR3: CASTKGPTNTGELFF. The CDR3, as DNA: TGCGCCAGCACCAAAGGACCGACGAACACCGGGGAGCTGTTTTTT.

This clonotype was seen repeatedly, ten times or more. V gene TRBV4-3 combines with J gene TRBJ2-7; tentative D call: TRBD1 (6 bases). Germline V gives CDR1 LGHNA, CDR2 YSLEER. Trimming took 0 bases from V and 1 from J, leaving 10 bases between them. This CDR3 contains 15 residues. CDR3 DNA: TGCGCCAGCAGCCAAGATCAGGACAGTTCCTACGAGCAGTACTTC. This codes for CASSQDQDSSYEQYF.

The genes are TRBV5-6 and TRBJ2-3; possibly TRBD2 for D (5 bases). The ends were cut back, 4 bases at V and 0 bases at J, with 9 bases in the middle. Germline CDR1 is SGHDT and CDR2 is YYEEEE. There are 14 residues in the CDR3. This chain's CDR3 is CASSTRTSTDTQYF. In nucleotides, the CDR3 is TGTGCCAGCAGCACCCGGACTAGCACAGATACGCAGTATTTT.

This clonotype has a count of ten or more. The J gene is TRBJ2-7, the V gene TRBV27; D is perhaps TRBD1 (5 bases). The CDR3 totals 13 residues. The V gene's germline CDR1 is MNHEY and CDR2 SMNVEV (reference sequence). The V and J ends lost 2 bases and 2 bases respectively, with 7 bases between them. The CDR3, as DNA: TGTGCCAGCAGTTTACAGGGCACCTACGAGCAGTACTTC. Residues: CASSLQGTYEQYF.

V gene TRBV20-1 combines with J gene TRBJ2-1; D assignment may be TRBD1 or TRBD2 (6 bases each). CDR1 is DFQATT and CDR2 is SNEGSKA in the germline V gene (reference sequence). This CDR3 comprises 13 residues. DNA of the CDR3: TGCAGCCATTCGGGGGCCTCCTACAATGAGCAGTTCTTC. Its translation: CSHSGASYNEQFF.

This clonotype was observed many times. V gene TRBV6-2 or TRBV6-3 combines with J gene TRBJ1-5; D may be TRBD1 (5 bases). From germline, CDR1 is MNHEY and CDR2 SVGEGT. Trimming stripped 6 bases from V and 1 base from J, with 22 bases between. This CDR3 is built from 18 residues. In nucleotides, the CDR3 is TGTGCCAGCAGCCAAGGGACGGCTAGGATTGGGAGCAATCAGCCCCAGCATTTT. Translating it yields CASSQGTARIGSNQPQHF.

The table lists this clonotype with many counts. The chain combines TRBV28 with TRBJ1-6; D is ambiguous. Trimming took 5 bases from V and 8 from J, leaving 16 bases between them. CDR3 size: 15 residues. Germline CDR1 is MDHEN and CDR2 is SYDVKM. CDR3 sequence reads: CASSPHTDQHSPLHF. CDR3 in DNA: TGTGCCAGCAGTCCCCACACGGATCAACATTCACCCCTCCACTTT. Looking up the rest from reference TRBV28 and TRBJ1-6 gives the full variable domain: DVKVTQSSRYLVKRTGEKVFLECVQDMDHENMFWYRQDPGLGLRLIYFSYDVKMKEKGDIPEGYSVSREKKERFSLILESASTNQTSMYLCASSPHTDQHSPLHFGNGTRLTVT.

This clonotype was picked up many times. The rearrangement uses TRBV5-6 and TRBJ2-5, with TRBD2 identical over 10 bases. This CDR3 contains 16 residues. Germline V CDR1 and CDR2: SGHDT, YYEEEE. V was clipped by 1 base and J by 4 bases; unmatched bases: 7. The CDR3 is CASSLLLAGPRETQYF. Here the CDR3 DNA reads TGTGCCAGCAGCTTGCTACTAGCGGGACCACGAGAGACCCAGTACTTC.